This T cell receptor (beta chain) was sequenced in a study of cytomegalovirus exposure and HLA in healthy donors. V was trimmed by 10 bases and J by 3 bases, leaving 16 bases between them. Germline CDR1 reads MNHNS; CDR2 reads SASEGT. The CDR3 has 13 amino acids. The PCR made use of 60 Vbeta and 13 Jbeta primers. Libraries were prepared by immunoSEQ multiplex PCR; TCRdb keeps only in-frame clonotypes and omits some of them. This table holds roughly 70,000 clones, 74% found once. This clone turned up a few times. The V call is TRBV6-1, the J call TRBJ2-7; D is undetermined. This TCR was sampled from a human donor in good health. The specimen was PBMCs. The CDR3 sequence is CAIAPLSYYEQYF. CDR3 nucleotides: TGTGCCATAGCTCCACTTTCCTACTACGAGCAGTACTTC.